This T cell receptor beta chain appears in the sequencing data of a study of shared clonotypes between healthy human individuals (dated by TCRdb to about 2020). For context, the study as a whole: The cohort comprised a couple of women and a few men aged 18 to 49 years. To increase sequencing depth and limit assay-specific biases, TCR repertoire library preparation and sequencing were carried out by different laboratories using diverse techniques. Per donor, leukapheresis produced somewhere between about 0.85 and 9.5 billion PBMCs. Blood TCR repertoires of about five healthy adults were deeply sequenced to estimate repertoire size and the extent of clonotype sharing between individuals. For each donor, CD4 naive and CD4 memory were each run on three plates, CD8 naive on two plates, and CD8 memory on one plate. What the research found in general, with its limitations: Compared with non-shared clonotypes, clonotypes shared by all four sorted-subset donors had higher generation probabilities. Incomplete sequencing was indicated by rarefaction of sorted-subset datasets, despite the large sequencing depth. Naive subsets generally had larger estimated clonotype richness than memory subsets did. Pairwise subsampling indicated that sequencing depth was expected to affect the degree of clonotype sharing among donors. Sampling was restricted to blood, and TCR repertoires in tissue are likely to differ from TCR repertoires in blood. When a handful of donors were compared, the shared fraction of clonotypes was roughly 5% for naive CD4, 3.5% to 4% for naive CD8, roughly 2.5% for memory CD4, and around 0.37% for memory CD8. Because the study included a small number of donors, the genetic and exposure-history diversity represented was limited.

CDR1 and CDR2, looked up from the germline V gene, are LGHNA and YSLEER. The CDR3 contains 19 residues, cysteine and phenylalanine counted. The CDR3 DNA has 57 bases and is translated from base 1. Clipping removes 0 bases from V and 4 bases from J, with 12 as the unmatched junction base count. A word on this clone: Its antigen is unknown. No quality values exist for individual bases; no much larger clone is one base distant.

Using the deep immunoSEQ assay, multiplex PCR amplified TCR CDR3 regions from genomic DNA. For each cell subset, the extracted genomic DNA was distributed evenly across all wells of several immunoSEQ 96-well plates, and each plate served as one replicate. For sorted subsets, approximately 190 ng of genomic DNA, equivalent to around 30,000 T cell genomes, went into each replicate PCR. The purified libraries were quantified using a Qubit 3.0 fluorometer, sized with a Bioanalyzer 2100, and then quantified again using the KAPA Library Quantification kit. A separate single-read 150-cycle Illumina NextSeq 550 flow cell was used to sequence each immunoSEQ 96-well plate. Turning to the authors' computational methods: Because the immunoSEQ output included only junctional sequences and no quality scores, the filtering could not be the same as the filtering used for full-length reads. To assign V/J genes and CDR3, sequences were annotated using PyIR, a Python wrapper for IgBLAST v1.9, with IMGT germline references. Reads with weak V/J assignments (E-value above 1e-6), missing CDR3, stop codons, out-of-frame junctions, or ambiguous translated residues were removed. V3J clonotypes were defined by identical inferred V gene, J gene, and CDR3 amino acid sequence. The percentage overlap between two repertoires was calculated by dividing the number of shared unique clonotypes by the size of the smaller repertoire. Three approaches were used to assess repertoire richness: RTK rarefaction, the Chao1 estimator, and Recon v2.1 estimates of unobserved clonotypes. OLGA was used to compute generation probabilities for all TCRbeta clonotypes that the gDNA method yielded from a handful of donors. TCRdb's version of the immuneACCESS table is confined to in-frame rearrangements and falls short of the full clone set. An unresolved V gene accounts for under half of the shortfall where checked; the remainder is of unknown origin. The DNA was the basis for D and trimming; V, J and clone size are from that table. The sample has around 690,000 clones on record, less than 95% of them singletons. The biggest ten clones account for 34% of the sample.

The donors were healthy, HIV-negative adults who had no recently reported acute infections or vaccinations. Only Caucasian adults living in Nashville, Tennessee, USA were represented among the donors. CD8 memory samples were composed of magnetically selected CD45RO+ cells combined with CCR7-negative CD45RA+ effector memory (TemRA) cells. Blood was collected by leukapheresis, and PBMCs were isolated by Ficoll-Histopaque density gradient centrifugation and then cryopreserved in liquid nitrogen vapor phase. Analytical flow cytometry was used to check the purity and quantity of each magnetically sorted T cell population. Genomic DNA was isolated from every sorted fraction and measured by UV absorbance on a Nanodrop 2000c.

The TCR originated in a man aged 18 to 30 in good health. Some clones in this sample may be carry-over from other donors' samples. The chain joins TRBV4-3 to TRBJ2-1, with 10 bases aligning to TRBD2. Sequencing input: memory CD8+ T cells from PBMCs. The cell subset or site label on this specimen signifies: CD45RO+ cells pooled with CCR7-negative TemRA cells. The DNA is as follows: TGCGCCAGCAGCCAAGACAGGGGGCGGGGACTAGCGAGTTACAATGAGCAGTTCTTC. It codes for CASSQDRGRGLASYNEQFF.